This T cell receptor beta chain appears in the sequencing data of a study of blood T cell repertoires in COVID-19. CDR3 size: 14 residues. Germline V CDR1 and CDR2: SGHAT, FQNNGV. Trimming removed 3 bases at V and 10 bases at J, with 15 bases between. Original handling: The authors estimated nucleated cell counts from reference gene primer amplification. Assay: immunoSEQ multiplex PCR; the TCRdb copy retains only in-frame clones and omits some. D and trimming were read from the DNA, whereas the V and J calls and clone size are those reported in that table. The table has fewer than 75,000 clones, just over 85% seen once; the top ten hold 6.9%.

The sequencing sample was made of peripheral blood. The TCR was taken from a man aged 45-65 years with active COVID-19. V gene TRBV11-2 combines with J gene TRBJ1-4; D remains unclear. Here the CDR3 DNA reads TGTGCCAGCAGCTTGACCGGTGGCCCGGGAAAACTGTTTTTT. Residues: CASSLTGGPGKLFF.